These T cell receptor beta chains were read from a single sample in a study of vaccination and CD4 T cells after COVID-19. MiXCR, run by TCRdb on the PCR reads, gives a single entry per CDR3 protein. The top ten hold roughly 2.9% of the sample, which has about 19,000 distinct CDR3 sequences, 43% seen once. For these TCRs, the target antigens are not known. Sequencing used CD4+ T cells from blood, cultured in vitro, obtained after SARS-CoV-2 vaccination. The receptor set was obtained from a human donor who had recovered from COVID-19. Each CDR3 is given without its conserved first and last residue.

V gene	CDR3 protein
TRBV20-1	SARGFSQPYEQY
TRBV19	ASRWTGGDYEQY
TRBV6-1	ASSRQGAIADTEAF
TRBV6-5	ASSLPPTGDNQPQH
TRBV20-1	SARPGKRNTGELF
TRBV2	ASRPERDTEAF
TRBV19	ASSGTGSTEAF
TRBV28	ASSLRGASTDTQY
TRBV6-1	ASRRSGLGHSPLH
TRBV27	ASSHRVGQGSYEQY
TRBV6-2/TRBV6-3	ASSLYGGTEAF
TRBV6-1	ASSARRGFSPLH
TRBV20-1	SARGDQETQY
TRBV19	ASSIMGEAF
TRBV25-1	ASSEAQNRGPNYGYT
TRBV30	AGGKGMNTEAF
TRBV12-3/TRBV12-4	ASAKFGLGSNQPQH
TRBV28	ASTLGQGSYEQY
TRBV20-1	SAPPTGTGGYT
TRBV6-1	ASSPDAGGYT
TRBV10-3	AISESGGERPQH
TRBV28	ASSVASEAF
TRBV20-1	SAKETGDQETQY
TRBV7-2	ASSDGTTSGRPRQETQY
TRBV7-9	ASRSGDTIY
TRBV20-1	SASLGATSGRSYEQY
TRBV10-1	ASSDTNTGELF
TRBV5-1	ASHTGVGETQY
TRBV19	ASSIQHRGEQPQH
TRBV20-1	SARGSSGTEAF
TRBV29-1	SARQGVSADTQY
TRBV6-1	ASAKDRNQPQH
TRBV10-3	AISDLAGGSTGELF
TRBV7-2	ASSLRGQSTDTQY
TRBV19	ATRRDVDQPQH
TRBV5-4	ASSLGTGYQGEQF
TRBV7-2	ASSLGLAGRDTQY
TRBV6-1	ASSLSTSGSPNEQF
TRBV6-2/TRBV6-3	ASSWPGNSNYGYT
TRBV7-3	ASSLIKAPGETQY
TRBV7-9	ASSHPRMTGNTGELF
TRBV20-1	SARRPPNTEAF